The sequence of this T cell receptor (beta chain) was determined in a study of shared clonotypes between healthy human individuals. For this clone: The antigen is not known.

Germline-derived CDR1 and CDR2 are MGHRA and YSYEKL. Trimming left V 1 base short and J 6 bases short, with 12 bases between. The CDR3 sequence is 15 residues long. Data came from immunoSEQ multiplex PCR; TCRdb stores just in-frame clones and leaves some out. The repertoire includes around 2,100,000 clones, approximately 95% of them detected once, and 1.2% sits in the top ten. Study findings and constraints: The study sampled only blood, and tissue repertoires likely differ. Measured sharing among donors was expected to vary with sequencing depth. Naive CD4 clonotypes were shared across a few donors at around 5.4%.

Naive CD8 cells, CD45RO-negative and positively selected for CCR7, excluded terminally differentiated effector memory CD45RA+ cells. Everyone who donated was a Caucasian adult who lived in Nashville, Tennessee. This clonotype was sampled from a man in his late teens or twenties in good health. The sample was naive CD8+ T cells sorted from blood. The chain links TRBV4-1 to TRBJ2-2; D is possibly TRBD2 (5 bases). This CDR3 is CASSQASGIAGELFF. The CDR3, as DNA: TGCGCCAGCAGCCAAGCCTCGGGGATTGCCGGGGAGCTGTTTTTT.